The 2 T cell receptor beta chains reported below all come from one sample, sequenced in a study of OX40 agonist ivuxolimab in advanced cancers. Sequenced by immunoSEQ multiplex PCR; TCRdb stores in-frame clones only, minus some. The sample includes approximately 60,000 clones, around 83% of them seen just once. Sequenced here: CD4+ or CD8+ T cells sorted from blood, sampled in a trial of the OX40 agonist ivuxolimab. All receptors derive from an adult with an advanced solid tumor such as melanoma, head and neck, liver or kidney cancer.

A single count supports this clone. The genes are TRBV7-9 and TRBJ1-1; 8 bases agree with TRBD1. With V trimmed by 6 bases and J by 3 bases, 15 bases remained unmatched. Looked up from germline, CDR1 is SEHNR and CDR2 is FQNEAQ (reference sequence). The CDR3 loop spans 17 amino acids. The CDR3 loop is CASRSFIGQGSDTEAFF. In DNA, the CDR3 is TGTGCCAGCAGGAGCTTCATAGGACAGGGATCGGACACTGAAGCTTTCTTT.

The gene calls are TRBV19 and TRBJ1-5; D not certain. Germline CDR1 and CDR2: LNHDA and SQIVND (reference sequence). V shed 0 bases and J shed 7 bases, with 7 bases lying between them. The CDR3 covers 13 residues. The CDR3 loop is CASSIDPQQPQHF. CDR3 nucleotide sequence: TGTGCCAGTAGTATAGACCCCCAGCAGCCCCAGCATTTT.